The clone carrying this TCR beta chain was detected many times. This specimen belongs to a study of T cells after yellow fever vaccination. They built TCR cDNA with 5'RACE template switching, a step that put in a universal primer site and UMIs. MiXCR, run by TCRdb on the 5' RACE reads, gives a single entry per CDR3 protein. The sample has tens of thousands of distinct CDR3 sequences, more than 5.5% seen once. The sequence derives from a man in his late teens or twenties who received the YFV17D yellow fever vaccine. Sequencing was performed on CD8+ T cells sorted from PBMCs, taken 5 days after the first yellow fever vaccination.

CDR3 loop: CASSDPQALGSGANVLTF. DNA for the CDR3: TGTGCCAGCAGCGATCCCCAGGCGTTGGGTTCTGGGGCCAACGTCCTGACTTTC. This chain uses TRBV9 with TRBJ2-6; D remains ambiguous. CDR3 length equals 18 residues. Germline lookup yields CDR1 SGDLS and CDR2 YYNGEE. With 3 bases removed from V and 1 base from J, the gap between germline ends came to 17 bases.